These T cell receptor beta chains were read from a single sample in a study of T cell responses to AZD1222 COVID-19 vaccine. Clones were sequenced by immunoSEQ multiplex PCR, and TCRdb holds only the in-frame ones, with some missing. Among approximately 67,000 clones listed, roughly 88% were seen once. The sample here was peripheral blood, taken on day 0 of AZD1222 vaccination. The receptors come from an adult in good health. CDR3s include the opening cysteine and the closing phenylalanine or tryptophan. Size is stated for part of the rows, as once, few or many counts, or as a class when the clone is expanded.

clone size: .; V gene: TRBV19; CDR3 protein: CASSIAGSGVREQYF
clone size: .; V gene: TRBV7-9; CDR3 protein: CASNRDSNYGYTF
clone size: .; V gene: TRBV7-2; CDR3 protein: CASSFSSRFGPGEQFF
clone size: few; V gene: TRBV5-4; CDR3 protein: CASSLGQGYYGYTF
clone size: .; V gene: TRBV27; CDR3 protein: CASNHAGYSTDTQYF
clone size: .; V gene: TRBV7-3; CDR3 protein: CASSPRSRGDSYNEQFF
clone size: .; V gene: TRBV28; CDR3 protein: CASTPSDGFSYEQYF
clone size: .; V gene: TRBV7-3; CDR3 protein: CASSLTGTTYGYTF
clone size: few; V gene: TRBV3-1/TRBV3-2; CDR3 protein: CASSQYEGNYGYTF
clone size: .; V gene: TRBV9; CDR3 protein: CASSVEPGRSTDTQYF
clone size: .; V gene: TRBV7-2; CDR3 protein: CASSLGDRDSEKLFF
clone size: .; V gene: TRBV20-1; CDR3 protein: CSASRQGREGEQYF
clone size: .; V gene: TRBV7-3; CDR3 protein: CASSLSKSYEQYF
clone size: .; V gene: TRBV4-1; CDR3 protein: CASSQVGGEAFF
clone size: .; V gene: TRBV2; CDR3 protein: CASRTPTVYYEQYF
clone size: .; V gene: TRBV4-3; CDR3 protein: CASSQEKGQIYQPQHF
clone size: .; V gene: TRBV9; CDR3 protein: CASSGNQGLQPQHF
clone size: .; V gene: TRBV19; CDR3 protein: CASRDAHNTDTQYF
clone size: .; V gene: TRBV5-4; CDR3 protein: CASSWGGGSSYEQYF
clone size: .; V gene: TRBV15; CDR3 protein: CATSSGGIEAFF
clone size: .; V gene: TRBV5-4; CDR3 protein: CASSLSAGGNDEQFF
clone size: .; V gene: TRBV19; CDR3 protein: CASSNRESYNSPLHF
clone size: .; V gene: TRBV25-1; CDR3 protein: CASSPSHEQYF
clone size: .; V gene: TRBV19; CDR3 protein: CASSIGNGPNVLTF
clone size: .; V gene: TRBV29-1; CDR3 protein: CSVDGGGTEAFF
clone size: .; V gene: TRBV7-2; CDR3 protein: CASSTRQGQGNTIYF
clone size: once; V gene: TRBV5-4; CDR3 protein: CASSLGQGFDEQYF
clone size: .; V gene: TRBV19; CDR3 protein: CASSITSANNEQFF